The next 25 T cell receptor beta chains were all read from a single sample in a study of blood T cell repertoires in COVID-19 (TCRdb year 2020). The library was prepared using the immunoSEQ multiplex PCR assay. This immuneACCESS table, as held by TCRdb, lists in-frame sequences with V and J called but not all clones. Of the missing ones, under half trace to an unresolved V gene in checked studies; the others have no known cause. The sample records about 330,000 clones, roughly 82% of which are singletons. The top ten constitute roughly 1.6% of the sample. The sequenced material came from peripheral blood. The receptors come from a woman aged 45-60 years with acute or convalescent COVID-19.

The gene calls are TRBV9 and TRBJ2-7, with TRBD1 matching 8 bases. The V and J ends lost 0 bases and 3 bases, in that order; junction bases with no gene match: 5. The germline V gene encodes CDR1 SGDLS and CDR2 YYNGEE. The CDR3 is 15 amino acids. The DNA of the CDR3 is TGTGCCAGCAGCGTAGCCGGGGACAGGATCTACGAGCAGTACTTC. This encodes CASSVAGDRIYEQYF.

The V and J genes are TRBV6-6 and TRBJ2-5; no firm D call. The CDR3 is 14 amino acids. CDR1 MNHNY and CDR2 SVGAGI come from the germline V gene (reference sequence). V dropped 2 bases and J dropped 1 base, with 8 bases sitting between them. CDR3 amino acids: CASSYGPAQETQYF. The CDR3 DNA follows: TGTGCCAGCAGTTACGGGCCAGCCCAAGAGACCCAGTACTTC.

In regard to this clone: A read error may account for a junction end that differs from germline. The V gene is TRBV28, the J gene TRBJ2-7; tentatively, D is TRBD2 (6 bases). The CDR3 runs to 10 residues. Looked up from germline, CDR1 is MDHEN and CDR2 is SYDVKM. CDR3 sequence (DNA): TGTGCCAGCAGTTTATTCGCGGGGAGCTTC. This sequence encodes CASSLFAGSF.

This chain uses TRBV12-5 with TRBJ1-5, with D perhaps TRBD1 (5 bases). The V gene lost 6 bases and the J gene lost 3 bases, with 12 bases spanning the gap. The CDR3 sequence is 14 residues long. Germline lookup yields CDR1 LGHNT and CDR2 FRNRAP. CDR3 amino acids: CASGRGGDNQPQHF. In nucleotides, the CDR3 is TGTGCTAGTGGACGGGGCGGGGACAATCAGCCCCAGCATTTT.

V is TRBV2 and J is TRBJ2-7; the D is unclear. Trimming removed 2 bases from V and 0 bases from J, with 11 bases in between. The germline V gene encodes CDR1 SNHLY and CDR2 FYNNEI. The CDR3 contains 15 residues. This chain's CDR3 is CASSEFGFSSYEQYF. The CDR3 DNA reads as TGTGCCAGCAGTGAATTCGGTTTTAGCTCCTACGAGCAGTACTTC.

V and J are TRBV5-6 and TRBJ2-7, with D maybe TRBD2 (6 bases). Germline V gene sequence: CDR1 SGHDT, CDR2 YYEEEE. V gave up 4 bases and J gave up 2 bases, with 19 bases separating them. The CDR3 length is 16 residues. CDR3 DNA sequence: TGTGCCAGCAGCCCCTACCCCGGGAGCCCGACCTACGAGCAGTACTTC. It encodes CASSPYPGSPTYEQYF. The variable domain in full, completed from reference TRBV5-6 and TRBJ2-7, reads DAGVTQSPTHLIKTRGQQVTLRCSPKSGHDTVSWYQQALGQGPQFIFQYYEEEERQRGNFPDRFSGHQFPNYSSELNVNALLLGDSALYLCASSPYPGSPTYEQYFGPGTRLTVT.

This chain links TRBV28 with TRBJ2-7; perhaps TRBD1 as D (6 bases). Trimming took off 2 bases at V and 3 bases at J, with 11 bases between the two ends. The CDR3 is 14 amino acids. Germline V gene data show CDR1 as MDHEN and CDR2 as SYDVKM. DNA of the CDR3: TGTGCCAGCAGTTTAATAGGGGGTATCTACGAGCAGTACTTC. Encoded protein: CASSLIGGIYEQYF.

This clone showed up just once. The V and J genes are TRBV5-4 and TRBJ2-7, with 8 bases matching TRBD2. Looked up from germline, CDR1 is SGHNT and CDR2 is YYREEE (reference sequence). CDR3 length: 15 residues. The V segment lost 0 bases and the J segment 2 bases; nucleotides outside the gene matches: 4. The CDR3 DNA follows: TGTGCCAGCAGCTTGGGTGGGACTAGAGCCTACGAGCAGTACTTC. Translating it yields CASSLGGTRAYEQYF.

The rearrangement joins TRBV29-1 to TRBJ2-1; TRBD2 aligns across 12 bases. The germline CDR1 and CDR2 sequences are SQVTM and ANQGSEA. The CDR3 is made up of 15 amino acids. The V segment lost 2 bases and the J segment 9 bases; nucleotides outside the gene matches: 8. CDR3 sequence (DNA): TGCAGCGTTGAACATCTAGCGGGAGGGTATCGTGAGCAGTTCTTC. Protein sequence: CSVEHLAGGYREQFF.

The chain is built from TRBV5-5 and TRBJ2-2, with TRBD1 matching over 7 bases. The germline CDR1 and CDR2 sequences are SGHKS and YYEKEE (reference sequence). The CDR3 length is 17 residues. After removal of 1 base from V and 1 base from J, the junction contained 7 bases not matched to a gene. CDR3 sequence (DNA): TGTGCCAGCAGCTTGAGGGGGCAAGCGCAGAACACCGGGGAGCTGTTTTTT. Translating it yields CASSLRGQAQNTGELFF.

This rearrangement joins TRBV9 to TRBJ2-3; D unresolved. The CDR3 is made up of 13 amino acids. V was pared by 1 base and J by 2 bases, with 5 bases between. Germline V lookup: CDR1 SGDLS, CDR2 YYNGEE. CDR3 nucleotides: TGTGCCAGCAGCGTATCCCTCACAGATACGCAGTATTTT. Residues: CASSVSLTDTQYF. Full variable domain (outside the CDR3, taken from reference TRBV9 and TRBJ2-3): DSGVTQTPKHLITATGQRVTLRCSPRSGDLSVYWYQQSLDQGLQFLIQYYNGEERAKGNILERFSAQQFPDLHSELNLSSLELGDSALYFCASSVSLTDTQYFGPGTRLTVL.

This clone is a singleton in its sample. The J gene is TRBJ1-1, the V gene TRBV7-9; 11 bases are shared with TRBD1. CDR3 length: 15 amino acids. J gave up 3 bases and V 6 bases, and 6 bases lay outside the gene matches. The V gene's germline CDR1 is SEHNR and CDR2 FQNEAQ (reference sequence). The CDR3: CASRGQGGWYTEAFF. In DNA form, the CDR3 reads TGTGCCAGCAGGGGACAGGGGGGGTGGTACACTGAAGCTTTCTTT.

This clone was seen a single time. CDR3 sequence: CATSDPPGTSGYTF. Here the CDR3 DNA reads TGTGCCACCAGTGACCCTCCCGGGACATCTGGCTACACCTTC. V and J are TRBV24-1 and TRBJ1-2, with TRBD1 as a possible D gene (6 bases). Trimming cost V 4 bases and J 7 bases, with 15 bases left between them. Germline CDR1 KGHDR, CDR2 SFDVKD. This CDR3 is 14 amino acids long.

The chain combines TRBV18 with TRBJ2-1; 8 bases are shared with TRBD1. The length of the CDR3 is 14 residues. Germline assignment: CDR1 KGHSH and CDR2 LQKENI. With V trimmed by 4 bases and J by 6 bases, 5 bases remained unmatched. The chain's CDR3 is CASSLNRGSNEQFF. The DNA for the CDR3 is TGTGCCAGCTCACTAAACAGGGGGAGCAATGAGCAGTTCTTC.

The chain is built from TRBV6-1 and TRBJ1-3; D remains ambiguous. CDR3 length: 17 amino acids. In germline, CDR1 is MNHNS, CDR2 SASEGT. V shed 1 base and J shed 4 bases, with 17 bases lying between them. The CDR3 DNA sequence: TGTGCCAGCAGTGAAGTCTCCGCGGAGCTCTTGGGAAACACCATATATTTT. It is translated as CASSEVSAELLGNTIYF.

The chain joins TRBV5-1 to TRBJ2-1; D gene unclear. With 3 bases removed from V and 5 bases from J, the gap between germline ends came to 12 bases. This CDR3 spans 14 amino acids. CDR1 and CDR2 from the germline V gene are SGHRS and YFSETQ. The DNA for the CDR3 is TGCGCCAGCAGCTGGTTGACAATTAACAATGAGCAGTTCTTC. It specifies CASSWLTINNEQFF.

The genes are TRBV6-2 or TRBV6-3 and TRBJ1-4; the D gene is possibly TRBD1 (6 bases). V lost 5 bases to trimming and J lost 7 bases, with 14 bases between them. CDR1 and CDR2 (germline): MNHEY, SVGEGT. There are 14 residues in the CDR3. CDR3 nucleotide sequence: TGTGCCAGCAGTCCGACAGGATGGGGTGAAAAACTGTTTTTT. Translated, it gives CASSPTGWGEKLFF.

The chain joins TRBV28 to TRBJ2-3; 10 nucleotides align to TRBD2. Germline V gene sequence: CDR1 MDHEN, CDR2 SYDVKM. This CDR3 region has 13 residues. The ends lost 4 bases at V and 15 bases at J; junction bases unmatched: 10. CDR3: CASSSPEREGSYF. The DNA of the CDR3 is TGTGCCAGCAGTTCACCCGAGCGGGAGGGCTCTTATTTT.

The chain joins TRBV3-1 (or the pseudogene TRBV3-2) to TRBJ1-6; D is undetermined. The CDR3 sequence is 13 residues long. Trimming cost V 0 bases and J 7 bases, with 4 bases left between them. The germline gives CDR1 LGHDT, CDR2 YNNKEL (reference sequence). CDR3 in DNA: TGTGCCAGCAGCCAAGAGAGGAATTCACCCCTCCACTTT. Its protein product is CASSQERNSPLHF.

This sequence joins TRBV29-1 and TRBJ1-4; D remains unclear. The V gene lost 4 bases and the J gene lost 8 bases, with 5 bases spanning the gap. This CDR3 has 10 residues. The germline gives CDR1 SQVTM, CDR2 ANQGSEA. The CDR3: CSVGGEKLFF. In DNA, the CDR3 is TGCAGCGTTGGCGGGGAAAAACTGTTTTTT.

V usage is TRBV18 and J usage is TRBJ1-5; D gene ambiguous. CDR3 length equals 14 residues. Trimming left V 3 bases short and J 7 bases short, with 13 bases between. Germline V gives CDR1 KGHSH, CDR2 LQKENI. Written as DNA, the CDR3 is TGTGCCAGCTCACCTTGGGAGGTGGGGCAGCCCCAGCATTTT. Translating it yields CASSPWEVGQPQHF.

This clone has only a few counts. The chain is built from TRBV5-1 and TRBJ1-3; TRBD1 matches 7 bases. With 4 bases clipped from V and 7 bases from J, the junction kept 11 bases outside the gene matches. The CDR3 spans 15 residues. CDR1 is SGHRS and CDR2 is YFSETQ in the germline V gene. CDR3 coding DNA: TGCGCCAGCAGCCCGTGGACAGGTCCAGCGAACACCATATATTTT. Amino acid sequence: CASSPWTGPANTIYF. The whole variable domain, remainder taken from reference TRBV5-1 and TRBJ1-3, is KAGVTQTPRYLIKTRGQQVTLSCSPISGHRSVSWYQQTPGQGLQFLFEYFSETQRNKGNFPGRFSGRQFSNSRSEMNVSTLELGDSALYLCASSPWTGPANTIYFGEGSWLTVV.

The chain recombines TRBV7-9 with TRBJ1-5; a weak D match, TRBD1 (6 bases). V was pared by 6 bases and J by 6 bases, with 12 bases between. Germline CDR1 is SEHNR and CDR2 is FQNEAQ (reference sequence). This CDR3 comprises 13 residues. CDR3 DNA: TGTGCCAGCAGTCGAACAGGGATTCAGCCCCAGCATTTT. This encodes CASSRTGIQPQHF.

The V call is TRBV4-2, the J call TRBJ2-1, with D possibly TRBD2 on 6 matching bases. CDR3 size: 13 residues. V lost 0 bases and J 9 bases, leaving 9 bases between the germline ends. The germline CDR1 and CDR2 sequences are LGHNA and YNFKEQ. The DNA of the CDR3 is TGTGCCAGCAGCCAAGATGGGGGACTTGAGCAGTTCTTC. Its protein is CASSQDGGLEQFF.

CDR3 amino acids: CASTQNSDEQYF. The DNA of the CDR3 is TGTGCCAGCACTCAAAATAGCGACGAGCAGTACTTC. V and J are TRBV2 and TRBJ2-7, with D tentatively TRBD2 (5 bases). There are 12 residues in the CDR3. Trimming stripped 7 bases from V and 5 bases from J, with 12 bases between. The germline V gene has CDR1 SNHLY and CDR2 FYNNEI.